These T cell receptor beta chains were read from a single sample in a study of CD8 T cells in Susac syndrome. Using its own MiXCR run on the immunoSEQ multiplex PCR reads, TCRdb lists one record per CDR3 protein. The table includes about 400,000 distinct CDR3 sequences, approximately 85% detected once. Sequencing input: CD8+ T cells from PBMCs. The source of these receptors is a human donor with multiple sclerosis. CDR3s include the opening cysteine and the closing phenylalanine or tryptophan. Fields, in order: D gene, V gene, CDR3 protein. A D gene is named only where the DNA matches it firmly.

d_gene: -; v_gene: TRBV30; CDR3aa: CAWDAGGRRNGYTF
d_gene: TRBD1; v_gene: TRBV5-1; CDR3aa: CASSLMTGLYNEQFF
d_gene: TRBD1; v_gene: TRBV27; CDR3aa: CASSLGQVQETQYF
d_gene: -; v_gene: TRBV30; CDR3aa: CALDPGGTEAFF
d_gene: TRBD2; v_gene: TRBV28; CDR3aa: CASTSAEGAGGPYNEQFF
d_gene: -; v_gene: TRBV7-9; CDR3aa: CASSHLPPGEVEKLFF
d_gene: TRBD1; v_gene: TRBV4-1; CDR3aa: CASSRGTGPLEAFF
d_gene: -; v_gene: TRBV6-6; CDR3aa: CASSFVGPPYEQYF
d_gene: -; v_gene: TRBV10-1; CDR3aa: CASMEGQSGYEQYF
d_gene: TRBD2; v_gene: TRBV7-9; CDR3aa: CASSSWTSGSLNEQYF
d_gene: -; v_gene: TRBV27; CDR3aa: CASSFGGRNGYTF
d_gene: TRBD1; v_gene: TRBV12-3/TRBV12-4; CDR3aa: CASSPGQGAVYGYTF
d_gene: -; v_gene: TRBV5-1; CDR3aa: CASSLPGVNTEAFF
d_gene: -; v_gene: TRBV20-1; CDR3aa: CSAREGTGNTIYF
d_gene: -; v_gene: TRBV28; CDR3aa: CASSFRGSIDEQYF
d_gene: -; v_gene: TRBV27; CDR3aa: CASSLSGAPYNEQFF
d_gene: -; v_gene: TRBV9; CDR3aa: CASSVEPADTQYF
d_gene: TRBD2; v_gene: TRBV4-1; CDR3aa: CASSQEASGSVYQETQYF
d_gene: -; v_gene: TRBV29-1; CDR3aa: CSVEDGQLANYGYTF
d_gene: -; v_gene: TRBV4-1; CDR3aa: CASSQDRSQGNEQFF
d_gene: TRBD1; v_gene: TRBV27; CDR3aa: CASSLSRDRVTGELFF
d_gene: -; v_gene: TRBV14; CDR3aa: CASSQDFAGPGNTIYF
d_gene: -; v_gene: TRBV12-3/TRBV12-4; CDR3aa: CASSLAPLQGFSYEQYF
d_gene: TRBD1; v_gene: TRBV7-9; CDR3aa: CASSLAGQGDSNQPQHF
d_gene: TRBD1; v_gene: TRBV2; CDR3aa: CASSITGEGYGYTF
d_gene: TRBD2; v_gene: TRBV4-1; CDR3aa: CASSQTRTSEYEQYF
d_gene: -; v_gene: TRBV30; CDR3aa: CAWSVRGGLGTEAFF
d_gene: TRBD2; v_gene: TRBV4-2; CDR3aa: CASSQDAPPWGLAGRAPYEQYF
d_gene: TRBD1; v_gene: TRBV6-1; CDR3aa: CANRQGSYTEAFF
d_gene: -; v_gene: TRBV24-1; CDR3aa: CATSDLRDTNGYGYTF
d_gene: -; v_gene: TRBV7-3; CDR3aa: CASSRYPLTEEGLDEQFF
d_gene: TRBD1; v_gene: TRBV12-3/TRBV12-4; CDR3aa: CASSGRQGLDIYEQYF
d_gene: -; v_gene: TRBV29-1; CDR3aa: CSVEVTDYSSYEQYF
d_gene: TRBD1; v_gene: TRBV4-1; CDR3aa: CASSLLQGSVQPQHF
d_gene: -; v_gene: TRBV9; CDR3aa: CASSVGGAVNEKLFF
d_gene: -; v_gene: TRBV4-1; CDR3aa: CASSHPWTEGEAFF
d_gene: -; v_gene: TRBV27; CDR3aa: CASSLGGDTGAFF